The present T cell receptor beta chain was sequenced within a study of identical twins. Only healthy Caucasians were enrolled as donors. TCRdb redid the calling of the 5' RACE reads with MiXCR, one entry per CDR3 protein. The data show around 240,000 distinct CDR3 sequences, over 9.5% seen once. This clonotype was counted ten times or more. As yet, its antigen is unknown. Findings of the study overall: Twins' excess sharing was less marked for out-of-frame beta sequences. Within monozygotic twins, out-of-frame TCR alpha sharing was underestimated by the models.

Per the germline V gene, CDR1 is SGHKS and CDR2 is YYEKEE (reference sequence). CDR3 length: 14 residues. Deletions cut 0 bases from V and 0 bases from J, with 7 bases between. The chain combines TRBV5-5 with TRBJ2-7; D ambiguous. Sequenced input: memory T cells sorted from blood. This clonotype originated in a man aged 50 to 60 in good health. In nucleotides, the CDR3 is TGTGCCAGCAGCTTGGGCGGCTACTCCTACGAGCAGTACTTC. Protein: CASSLGGYSYEQYF.